The 15 T cell receptor beta chains below were found in one sample sequenced in a study of cytomegalovirus exposure and HLA in healthy donors. The PCR used 60 Vbeta and 13 Jbeta primers. Clones were read by immunoSEQ multiplex PCR, and TCRdb kept only the in-frame ones, dropping some. Counted here are 110,000 to 150,000 clones, about 64% occurring once; the ten biggest clones make up about 4.5%. Material for sequencing was PBMCs. Receptors originate from a man in his sixties in good health and CMV-seronegative.

The V gene is TRBV7-6, the J gene TRBJ1-6; 9 bases fit TRBD1. The CDR3 runs to 14 residues. Trimming at V came to 4 bases and at J to 9 bases, leaving 4 bases not matched to a gene. Germline V lookup: CDR1 SGHVS, CDR2 FNYEAQ. For the CDR3, the DNA is TGTGCCAGCAGCTATACAGGGGGCGGTTCACCCCTCCACTTT. As protein: CASSYTGGGSPLHF.

This clone showed up just a few times. J is TRBJ2-7 and V is TRBV7-3, with a tentative D call TRBD1 (5 bases). This CDR3 is built from 13 residues. V was pared by 2 bases and J by 5 bases, with 10 bases between. Germline CDR1 and CDR2: SGHTA and FQGTGA. CDR3 loop: CASSLQGGDEQYF. The CDR3 nucleotides are TGTGCCAGCAGCTTACAGGGCGGCGACGAGCAGTACTTC.

The chain is built from TRBV10-3 and TRBJ1-5; D remains unclear. Trimming removed 0 bases at V and 8 bases at J, with 5 bases between. The CDR3 sequence is 12 residues long. Germline V gives CDR1 ENHRY, CDR2 SYGVKD. The CDR3 coding sequence is TGTGCCATCAGTGAGTCCAACAAGCCCCAGCATTTT. This codes for CAISESNKPQHF.

This chain uses TRBV2 with TRBJ1-2, with 7 bases identical to TRBD1. The germline V gene has CDR1 SNHLY and CDR2 FYNNEI. V lost 2 bases, J lost 6 bases, and 6 bases stayed unmatched. The CDR3 loop spans 14 amino acids. CDR3 sequence reads: CASSELRTGNGYTF. The CDR3 nucleotides read TGTGCCAGCAGTGAACTCAGGACAGGCAATGGCTACACCTTC.

The chain recombines TRBV28 with TRBJ2-7; 12 nucleotides agree with TRBD2. Germline V CDR1 and CDR2: MDHEN, SYDVKM. The CDR3 has 14 residues. The V gene end was trimmed by 7 bases and the J gene end by 7 bases; junction bases not matched to a gene: 8. The CDR3 nucleotides read TGTGCCAGCACCCCCCTAGCGGGAGGGTCAGAGCAGTACTTC. It translates to CASTPLAGGSEQYF.

The J gene is TRBJ2-1, the V gene TRBV5-1; D might be TRBD2 (6 bases). Trimming took 3 bases from V and 6 from J, leaving 13 bases between them. The CDR3 spans 14 residues. Germline V gene data show CDR1 as SGHRS and CDR2 as YFSETQ. The CDR3 DNA is TGCGCCAGCAGCTGGGGGGAACCCGGCAATGAGCAGTTCTTC. Amino acids: CASSWGEPGNEQFF.

This clone came up once. This chain uses TRBV7-3 with TRBJ2-7, with D perhaps matching TRBD1 (5 bases). The CDR3 is 14 amino acids. Trimming removed 2 bases at V and 5 bases at J, with 13 bases between. CDR1 and CDR2 from the germline V gene are SGHTA and FQGTGA. The CDR3 sequence: CASSLARESDEQYF. The CDR3 DNA is TGTGCCAGCAGCTTAGCCAGGGAAAGCGACGAGCAGTACTTC.

The rearrangement links TRBV7-2 to TRBJ2-5, with 7 bases fitting TRBD2. This CDR3 contains 14 residues. CDR1 and CDR2 from the germline V gene are SGHTA and FQGNSA. The V segment lost 5 bases and the J segment 4 bases; nucleotides outside the gene matches: 7. The CDR3 region is CASSPGLVVETQYF. The CDR3, as DNA: TGTGCCAGCAGCCCTGGACTAGTAGTAGAGACCCAGTACTTC.

The V call is TRBV19, the J call TRBJ2-5, with TRBD1 identical over 9 bases. The germline gives CDR1 LNHDA, CDR2 SQIVND (reference sequence). This CDR3 has 14 residues. The junction had 5 bases not matched to a gene; V was cut back by 5 bases and J by 4 bases. In nucleotides, the CDR3 is TGTGCCAGTAGTTTGGACAGGGGTACAGAGACCCAGTACTTC. Translated, it gives CASSLDRGTETQYF. The variable domain in full, with the rest retrieved from reference TRBV19 and TRBJ2-5, is DGGITQSPKYLFRKEGQNVTLSCEQNLNHDAMYWYRQDPGQGLRLIYYSQIVNDFQKGDIAEGYSVSREKKESFPLTVTSAQKNPTAFYLCASSLDRGTETQYFGPGTRLLVL.

The chain employs TRBV30 and TRBJ1-1; TRBD1 matches at 7 bases. Germline-derived CDR1 and CDR2 are GTSNPN and SVGIG (reference sequence). The CDR3 loop spans 14 amino acids. The junction had 6 bases not matched to a gene; V was cut back by 3 bases and J by 2 bases. The CDR3 spells CAWSNGQVNTEAFF. CDR3 nucleotides: TGTGCCTGGAGCAATGGACAGGTTAACACTGAAGCTTTCTTT. Together with reference TRBV30 and TRBJ1-1, the CDR3 gives the full variable domain: SQTIHQWPATLVQPVGSPLSLECTVEGTSNPNLYWYRQAAGRGLQLLFYSVGIGQISSEVPQNLSASRPQDRQFILSSKKLLLSDSGFYLCAWSNGQVNTEAFFGQGTRLTVV.

The V and J genes are TRBV5-4 and TRBJ2-5, with 9 bases matching TRBD1. CDR1 and CDR2 (germline): SGHNT, YYREEE (reference sequence). Unmatched junction bases numbered 6, after V lost 4 bases and J lost 2 bases. The CDR3 spans 15 residues. This CDR3 is CASSGRDRAQETQYF. The CDR3 DNA reads as TGTGCCAGCAGCGGTAGGGACAGGGCGCAAGAGACCCAGTACTTC.

The chain has TRBV6-5 and TRBJ2-1; D unclear. V lost 9 bases and J 5 bases, leaving 11 bases between the germline ends. The CDR3 has 12 amino acids. Germline assignment: CDR1 MNHEY and CDR2 SVGAGI. CDR3 loop: CASRGEDNEQFF. The DNA of the CDR3 is TGTGCCAGTCGAGGTGAGGACAATGAGCAGTTCTTC.

The rearrangement links TRBV5-1 to TRBJ2-3; 9 nucleotides line up with TRBD2. V lost 5 bases, J lost 4 bases, and 11 bases stayed unmatched. This CDR3 region has 16 residues. Germline CDR1 reads SGHRS; CDR2 reads YFSETQ. The CDR3, as DNA: TGCGCCAGCAGGAGTGGCGCGGGAGGGGGGGCAGATACGCAGTATTTT. It specifies CASRSGAGGGADTQYF.

This clone turned up a few times. V gene TRBV19 combines with J gene TRBJ2-3; TRBD2 matches 8 bases. This CDR3 spans 14 amino acids. Germline CDR1 is LNHDA and CDR2 is SQIVND (reference sequence). V lost 6 bases to trimming and J lost 2 bases; unmatched junction nucleotides: 4. CDR3 protein: CASRPGGPTDTQYF. CDR3 nucleotide sequence: TGTGCCAGTAGACCGGGAGGGCCCACAGATACGCAGTATTTT.

This clone has a handful of counts. In DNA form, the CDR3 reads TGCGCCAGCAGCCAAGACACGCCCGGGGTCCGTCGTAAAGAGACCCAGTACTTC. As protein: CASSQDTPGVRRKETQYF. This chain links TRBV4-1 with TRBJ2-5, with a tentative D call TRBD2 (5 bases). This CDR3 has 18 residues. Per germline, CDR1 MGHRA and CDR2 YSYEKL. V lost 0 bases and J lost 3, with 20 bases in between.